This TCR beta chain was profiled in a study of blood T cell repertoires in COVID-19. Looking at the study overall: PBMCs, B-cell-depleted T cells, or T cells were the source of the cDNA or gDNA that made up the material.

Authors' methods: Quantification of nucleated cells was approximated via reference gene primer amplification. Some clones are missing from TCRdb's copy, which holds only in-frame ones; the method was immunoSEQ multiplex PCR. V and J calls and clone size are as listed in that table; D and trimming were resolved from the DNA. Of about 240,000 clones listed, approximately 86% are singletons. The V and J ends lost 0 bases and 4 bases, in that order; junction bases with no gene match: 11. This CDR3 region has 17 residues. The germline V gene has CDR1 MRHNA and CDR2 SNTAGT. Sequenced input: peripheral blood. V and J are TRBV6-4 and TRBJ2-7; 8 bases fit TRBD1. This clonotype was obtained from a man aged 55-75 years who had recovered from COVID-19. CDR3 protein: CASSDSIPGTGDYEQYF. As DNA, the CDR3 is TGTGCCAGCAGTGACTCAATTCCGGGGACAGGAGATTACGAGCAGTACTTC.